A selection of T cell receptor beta chains follows, all from one sample in a study of cytomegalovirus exposure and HLA in healthy donors. Using immunoSEQ multiplex PCR, the repertoire was profiled, and TCRdb retains in-frame clones only, with some absent. The sample lists over 150,000 clones, about 83% occurring once. Sequenced input: PBMCs. The receptors shown here come from a woman aged 40 to 50 in good health and CMV-seronegative. Both conserved end residues are part of each CDR3. A D gene is named only where the DNA matches it firmly. Clone size is stated in some rows and not others, as once, few, many or a class when expanded.

>14|TRBV29-1|TRBJ1-1|.|TRBD1
CSVEDGGLTGIAFF
TGCAGCGTTGAAGATGGGGGGTTGACAGGGATTGCTTTCTTT
>13|TRBV7-8|TRBJ2-3|.|.
CASSRTRGVEQYF
TGTGCCAGCAGCCGTACCAGAGGAGTTGAGCAGTATTTT
>13|TRBV25-1|TRBJ1-5|few|.
CASSENSFEPQHF
TGTGCCAGCAGTGAAAACAGCTTTGAGCCCCAGCATTTT
>14|TRBV5-1|TRBJ2-3|few|.
CASSLGGALDTQYF
TGCGCCAGCAGCTTGGGCGGGGCCTTAGATACGCAGTATTTT
>15|TRBV7-8|TRBJ1-6|.|.
CASSLILADNSPLHF
TGTGCCAGCAGCTTGATACTTGCGGATAATTCACCCCTCCACTTT
>12|TRBV28|TRBJ1-1|.|.
CASGGANTEAFF
TGTGCCAGCGGAGGGGCGAACACTGAAGCTTTCTTT
>13|TRBV7-9|TRBJ1-1|.|.
CASSPQGGSQAFF
TGTGCCAGCAGCCCCCAGGGCGGGAGTCAAGCTTTCTTT
>20|TRBV13|TRBJ2-3|.|TRBD2
CASSLAPLAGARGGTDTQYF
TGTGCCAGCAGCTTAGCCCCGTTAGCGGGAGCCAGGGGTGGCACAGATACGCAGTATTTT
>15|TRBV2|TRBJ2-7|few|TRBD1
CASRRGQGASLEQYF
TGTGCCAGCCGAAGAGGACAGGGGGCGTCGCTCGAGCAGTACTTC
>15|TRBV10-2|TRBJ1-5|.|.
CASSSAGILNQPQHF
TGCGCCAGCAGCTCGGCAGGGATTCTCAATCAGCCCCAGCATTTT
>13|TRBV28|TRBJ1-5|once|.
CASIGQSNQPQHF
TGTGCCAGCATAGGACAGTCCAATCAGCCCCAGCATTTT
>12|TRBV12-5|TRBJ1-4|.|.
CASGRDQGKLFF
TGTGCTAGTGGCCGAGACCAGGGGAAACTGTTTTTT
>16|TRBV5-1|TRBJ2-1|.|.
CASSFLRDKSYNEQFF
TGCGCCAGCAGCTTCCTCCGGGACAAATCCTACAATGAGCAGTTCTTC
>15|TRBV4-1|TRBJ2-3|.|.
CASSQGGPSTDTQYF
TGCGCCAGCAGCCAAGGGGGCCCTAGCACAGATACGCAGTATTTT
>13|TRBV5-1|TRBJ1-1|once|.
CASSVGDEVRSFF
TGCGCCAGCAGCGTGGGAGACGAAGTGAGGTCTTTCTTT
>14|TRBV19|TRBJ2-3|.|.
CASSMQGRTDTQYF
TGTGCCAGTAGTATGCAGGGGCGCACAGATACGCAGTATTTT
>10|TRBV29-1|TRBJ2-7|.|.
CSVYGYEQYF
TGCAGCGTTTACGGTTACGAGCAGTACTTC